This T cell receptor (beta chain) was obtained from a study of T cell repertoires in cytomegalovirus infection. Study as a whole: Signatures in public TCR beta sequences pointed to both CMV infection and matching HLA type.

Unmatched junction bases numbered 4, after V lost 5 bases and J lost 5 bases. Per the germline V gene, CDR1 is SQVTM and CDR2 is ANQGSEA. This CDR3 region has 13 residues. TCRdb processed the reads anew with MiXCR; each CDR3 protein has one entry. Here the sample spans approximately 630,000 distinct CDR3 sequences, 24% being singletons. A word on this clonotype: Antigen unknown.

Study results and caveats: Based on cumulative public TCR beta family frequency, carriers of CMV plus the relevant HLA were identified. What dominated the ex vivo response were HLA-C-restricted CMV-specific TCR beta clonotypes.

This clonotype was sampled from a human donor in good health (CMV status not recorded). Some clones in this sample may be carry-over from other donors' samples. The rearrangement links TRBV29-1 to TRBJ2-1, with 9 positions matching TRBD2. The sequenced material came from CD8+ T cells from PBMCs. CDR3 bases: TGCAGCGTTCGCGGGGGGGCTCACAATGAGCAGTTCTTC. This encodes CSVRGGAHNEQFF.